These 2 T cell receptor beta chains originate from one sample sequenced in a study of blood T cell repertoires in COVID-19. The assay was immunoSEQ multiplex PCR, and TCRdb's table has in-frame clones only and misses some. The sample comprises 95,000 to 150,000 clones, 90% of which are singletons, and 3.8% rests with the top ten. The sequenced material came from peripheral blood. All receptors derive from a woman aged 55-70 years with COVID-19, enrolled during active disease.

The chain joins TRBV6-5 to TRBJ2-1; weak D call: TRBD2 (6 bases). V was clipped by 8 bases and J by 1 base, with 9 bases between them. The CDR3 contains 13 residues. Per germline, CDR1 MNHEY and CDR2 SVGAGI. The CDR3 DNA reads TGTGCCAGCGCCCGGGGGTCCTACAATGAGCAGTTCTTC. This sequence encodes CASARGSYNEQFF.

This chain joins TRBV7-8 and TRBJ1-6, with TRBD1 matching 9 bases. The CDR3 is made up of 15 amino acids. The germline gives CDR1 SGHVS, CDR2 FQNEAQ. V lost 5 bases to trimming and J lost 7 bases; unmatched junction nucleotides: 6. The CDR3 sequence is CASSTTGTGNSPLHF. The CDR3 coding sequence is TGTGCCAGCAGCACCACCGGGACAGGGAATTCACCCCTCCACTTT.